The next 3 T cell receptor beta chains were all read from a single sample in a study of blood T cell repertoires in COVID-19 (dated by TCRdb to the early 2020s). The protocol used for the library was the immunoSEQ multiplex PCR assay. TCRdb stores this immuneACCESS table with in-frame sequences only. Part of the clones is absent; in the studies checked, under half of the shortfall reflects unresolved V genes, and no reason is known for the rest. In this sample the table shows about 150,000 clones, under 85% of which occur a single time. The ten most abundant clones make up 3.7% of the sample. Material for sequencing was peripheral blood. These receptors were obtained from a woman of 80 years or more with acute or convalescent COVID-19.

The chain couples TRBV2 to TRBJ2-3, with 9 bases identical to TRBD1. CDR3 length: 15 residues. CDR1 and CDR2 from the germline V gene are SNHLY and FYNNEI. V dropped 6 bases and J dropped 4; count of bases not matched to a gene: 8. Here the CDR3 reads CASRRDREVSDTQYF. The CDR3 coding sequence is TGTGCCAGCAGACGGGACAGGGAGGTATCAGATACGCAGTATTTT.

J is TRBJ1-2 and V is TRBV2; 8 bases align to TRBD1. This CDR3 contains 13 residues. After removal of 4 bases from V and 6 bases from J, the junction contained 4 bases not matched to a gene. Germline V gives CDR1 SNHLY, CDR2 FYNNEI. CDR3 nucleotides: TGTGCCAGCAGTGGGGACAGGACGGATGGCTACACCTTC. Translation gives CASSGDRTDGYTF. Looking up the rest from reference TRBV2 and TRBJ1-2 gives the full variable domain: EPEVTQTPSHQVTQMGQEVILRCVPISNHLYFYWYRQILGQKVEFLVSFYNNEISEKSEIFDDQFSVERPDGSNFTLKIRSTKLEDSAMYFCASSGDRTDGYTFGSGTRLTVV.

The genes are TRBV2 and TRBJ2-2, with a weak D call TRBD2 (5 bases). V lost 1 base to trimming and J lost 5 bases, with 11 bases between them. This CDR3 region has 15 residues. The germline gives CDR1 SNHLY, CDR2 FYNNEI. The CDR3 is CASSEGGRSTGELFF. The CDR3 DNA sequence: TGTGCCAGCAGTGAAGGAGGGAGAAGTACCGGGGAGCTGTTTTTT. The entire variable domain, with the rest obtained from reference TRBV2 and TRBJ2-2, is as follows: EPEVTQTPSHQVTQMGQEVILRCVPISNHLYFYWYRQILGQKVEFLVSFYNNEISEKSEIFDDQFSVERPDGSNFTLKIRSTKLEDSAMYFCASSEGGRSTGELFFGEGSRLTVL.